Following are 10 T cell receptor beta chains from one sample sequenced in a study of cytomegalovirus exposure and HLA in healthy donors. The method was immunoSEQ multiplex PCR; TCRdb's version includes in-frame clones alone and lacks a portion of them. The sample shows roughly 260,000 clones, nearly 90% of them seen only once. Specimen: PBMCs. The receptors shown here come from a woman between 18 and 30 years old in good health and CMV-seronegative.

This clone was observed a few times. DNA for the CDR3: TGTGCCAGTAGTATAGCGGGGGGTCTCATGAACACTGAAGCTTTCTTT. Its protein product is CASSIAGGLMNTEAFF. This chain uses TRBV19 with TRBJ1-1, with D perhaps matching TRBD1 (5 bases). The CDR3 totals 16 residues. Germline values: CDR1 LNHDA, CDR2 SQIVND (reference sequence). Trimming cost V 1 base and J 0 bases, with 12 bases left between them.

The rearrangement links TRBV6-1 to TRBJ1-2; 7 positions match TRBD1. After removal of 3 bases from V and 8 bases from J, the junction contained 6 bases not matched to a gene. Per germline, CDR1 MNHNS and CDR2 SASEGT. The CDR3 covers 13 residues. The CDR3 protein is CASSESGGRGYTF. The CDR3 nucleotides read TGTGCCAGCAGTGAGTCAGGGGGTCGGGGCTACACCTTC.

V is TRBV6-5 and J is TRBJ2-7, with no clear D. V shed 0 bases and J shed 2 bases, with 14 bases lying between them. From germline, CDR1 is MNHEY and CDR2 SVGAGI. The CDR3 extends over 16 amino acids. The CDR3 DNA is TGTGCCAGCAGTTACTCGATGCGTGCAGCGCCCTACGAGCAGTACTTC. It is translated as CASSYSMRAAPYEQYF.

This clone was counted once. The V and J genes are TRBV29-1 and TRBJ1-4; no firm D call. Trimming took 7 bases from V and 0 from J, leaving 18 bases between them. This CDR3 region has 16 residues. CDR1 SQVTM and CDR2 ANQGSEA come from the germline V gene. The chain's CDR3 is CSAGIPGIATNEKLFF. The CDR3 bases are TGCAGCGCTGGGATTCCGGGAATTGCAACTAATGAAAAACTGTTTTTT.

V and J are TRBV4-3 and TRBJ2-7; D is uncertain. Deletions cut 0 bases from V and 3 bases from J, with 9 bases between. CDR1 LGHNA and CDR2 YSLEER come from the germline V gene. The CDR3 length is 14 residues. DNA for the CDR3: TGCGCCAGCAGCCAAGATACCAGGTTCTACGAGCAGTACTTC. Encoded protein: CASSQDTRFYEQYF.

This clone showed up just once. The chain uses TRBV7-9 and TRBJ2-5; TRBD1 aligns across 10 bases. With V trimmed by 5 bases and J by 4 bases, 10 bases remained unmatched. CDR3 length: 16 residues. The germline V gene encodes CDR1 SEHNR and CDR2 FQNEAQ (reference sequence). DNA for the CDR3: TGTGCCAGCAGCGTTCCCGGGACAGGGGTGATAGAGACCCAGTACTTC. Protein: CASSVPGTGVIETQYF.

The gene calls are TRBV30 and TRBJ2-3; D might be TRBD2 (6 bases). Germline CDR1 is GTSNPN and CDR2 is SVGIG (reference sequence). This CDR3 spans 15 amino acids. The germline V and J ends were trimmed by 2 bases and 1 base, with 13 bases remaining between them. In DNA form, the CDR3 reads TGTGCCTGGAGTTGGGGGGAGACTGGCACAGATACGCAGTATTTT. Translation gives CAWSWGETGTDTQYF.

V and J are TRBV4-3 and TRBJ2-1; a weak D match, TRBD2 (5 bases). From germline, CDR1 is LGHNA and CDR2 YSLEER. The CDR3 sequence is 15 residues long. V lost 1 base to trimming and J lost 5 bases, with 12 bases between them. CDR3 region: CASSQAWELDNEQFF. As DNA, the CDR3 is TGCGCCAGCAGCCAAGCTTGGGAGCTAGACAATGAGCAGTTCTTC.

This rearrangement joins TRBV21-1 to TRBJ1-3. TRBV21-1 is a listed pseudogene. The CDR3 covers 10 residues. CDR3 loop: CASRGSGTDF. CDR3 in DNA: TGTGCCAGCAGAGGATCAGGGACTGATTTT.

The chain employs TRBV5-6 and TRBJ1-5, with D possibly matching TRBD1 (5 bases). Between the trimmed V and J ends, which lost 1 base and 1 base, there was a span of 9 bases. There are 15 residues in the CDR3. Germline values: CDR1 SGHDT, CDR2 YYEEEE. CDR3 protein: CASSLYGGSNQPQHF. In DNA, the CDR3 is TGTGCCAGCAGCTTGTACGGGGGAAGCAATCAGCCCCAGCATTTT.